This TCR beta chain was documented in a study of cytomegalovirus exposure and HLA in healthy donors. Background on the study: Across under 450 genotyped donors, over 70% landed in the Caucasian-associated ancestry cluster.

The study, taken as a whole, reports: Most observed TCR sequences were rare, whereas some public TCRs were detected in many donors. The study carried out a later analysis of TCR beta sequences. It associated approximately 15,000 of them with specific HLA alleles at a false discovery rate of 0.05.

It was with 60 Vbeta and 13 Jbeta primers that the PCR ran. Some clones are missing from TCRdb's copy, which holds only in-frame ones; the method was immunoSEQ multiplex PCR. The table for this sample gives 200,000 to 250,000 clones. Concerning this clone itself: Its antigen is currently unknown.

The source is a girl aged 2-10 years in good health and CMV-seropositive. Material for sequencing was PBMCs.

The CDR3 bases are TGTGCCAGCAGCTTAGGTAGGTCTAGCGGGCGCAATGAGCAGTTCTTC. Protein sequence: CASSLGRSSGRNEQFF. This chain joins TRBV7-9 and TRBJ2-1, with TRBD2 identical over 8 bases. Per germline, CDR1 SEHNR and CDR2 FQNEAQ (reference sequence). V lost 1 base to trimming and J lost 6 bases; unmatched junction nucleotides: 8. The CDR3 runs 16 residues.